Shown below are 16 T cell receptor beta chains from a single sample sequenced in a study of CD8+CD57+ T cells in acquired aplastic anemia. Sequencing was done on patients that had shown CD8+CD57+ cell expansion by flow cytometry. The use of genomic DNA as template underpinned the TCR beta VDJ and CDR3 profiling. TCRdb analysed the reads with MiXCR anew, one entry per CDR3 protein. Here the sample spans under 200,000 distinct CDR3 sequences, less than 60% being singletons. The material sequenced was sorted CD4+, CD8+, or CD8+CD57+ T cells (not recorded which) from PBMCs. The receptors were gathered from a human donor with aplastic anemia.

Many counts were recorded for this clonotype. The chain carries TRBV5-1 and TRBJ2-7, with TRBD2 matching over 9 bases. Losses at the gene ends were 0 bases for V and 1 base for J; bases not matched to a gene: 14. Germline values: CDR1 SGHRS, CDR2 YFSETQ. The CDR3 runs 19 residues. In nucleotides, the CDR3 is TGCGCCAGCAGCTTGGCTATGGTTAGCGGGAGAATCAGGTCCTACGAGCAGTACTTC. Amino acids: CASSLAMVSGRIRSYEQYF.

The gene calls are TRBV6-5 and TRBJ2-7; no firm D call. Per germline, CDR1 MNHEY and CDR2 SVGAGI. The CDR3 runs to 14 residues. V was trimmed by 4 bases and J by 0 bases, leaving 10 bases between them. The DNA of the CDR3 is TGTGCCAGCAGTTTCGCGGACCACTCCTACGAGCAGTACTTC. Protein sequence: CASSFADHSYEQYF.

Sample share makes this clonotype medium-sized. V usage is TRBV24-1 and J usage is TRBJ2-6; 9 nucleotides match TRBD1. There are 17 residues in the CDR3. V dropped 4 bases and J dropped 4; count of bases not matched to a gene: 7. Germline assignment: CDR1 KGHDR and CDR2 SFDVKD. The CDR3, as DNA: TGTGCCACCAGTGAGGGACAGGGTACACCCGGGGCCAACGTCCTGACTTTC. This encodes CATSEGQGTPGANVLTF.

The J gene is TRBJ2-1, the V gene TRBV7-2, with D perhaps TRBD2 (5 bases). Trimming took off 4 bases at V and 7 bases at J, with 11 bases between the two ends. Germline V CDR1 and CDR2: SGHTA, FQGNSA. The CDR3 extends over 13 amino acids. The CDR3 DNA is TGTGCCAGCAGCTCCGAAGGAGGAAATGAGCAGTTCTTC. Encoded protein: CASSSEGGNEQFF.

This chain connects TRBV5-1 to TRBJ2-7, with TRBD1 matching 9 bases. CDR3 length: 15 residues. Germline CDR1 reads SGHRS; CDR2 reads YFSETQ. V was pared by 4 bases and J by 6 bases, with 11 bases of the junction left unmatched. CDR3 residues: CASSPDRDRVREQYF. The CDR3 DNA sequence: TGCGCCAGCAGCCCGGACCGGGACAGGGTGCGCGAGCAGTACTTC.

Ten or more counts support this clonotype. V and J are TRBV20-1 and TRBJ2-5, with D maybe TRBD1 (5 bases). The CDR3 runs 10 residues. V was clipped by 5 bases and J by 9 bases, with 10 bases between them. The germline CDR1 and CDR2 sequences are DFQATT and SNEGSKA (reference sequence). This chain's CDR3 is CSAFKGAQYF. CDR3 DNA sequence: TGCAGTGCTTTTAAAGGGGCCCAGTACTTC.

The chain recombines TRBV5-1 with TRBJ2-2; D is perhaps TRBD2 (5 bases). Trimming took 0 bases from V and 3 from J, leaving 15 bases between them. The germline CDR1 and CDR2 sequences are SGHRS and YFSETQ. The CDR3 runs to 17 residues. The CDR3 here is CASSLVALRGYTGELFF. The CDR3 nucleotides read TGCGCCAGCAGCTTGGTGGCCTTACGGGGTTACACCGGGGAGCTGTTTTTT.

In DNA, the CDR3 is TGTGCCAGCAGTAGGGACAGGATTTGGTCACCCCTCCACTTT. Protein product: CASSRDRIWSPLHF. This chain connects TRBV2 to TRBJ1-6; 8 bases match TRBD1. Germline loops: CDR1 SNHLY, CDR2 FYNNEI. J was trimmed by 10 bases and V by 5 bases; bases with no gene match: 7. This CDR3 region has 14 residues.

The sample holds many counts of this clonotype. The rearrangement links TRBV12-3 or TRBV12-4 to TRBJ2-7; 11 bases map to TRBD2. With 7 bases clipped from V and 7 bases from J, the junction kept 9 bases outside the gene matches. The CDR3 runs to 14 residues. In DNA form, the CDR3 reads TGTGCCAGCACCCAACTAGCGGGAGCTGAGGAGCAGTACTTC. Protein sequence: CASTQLAGAEEQYF.

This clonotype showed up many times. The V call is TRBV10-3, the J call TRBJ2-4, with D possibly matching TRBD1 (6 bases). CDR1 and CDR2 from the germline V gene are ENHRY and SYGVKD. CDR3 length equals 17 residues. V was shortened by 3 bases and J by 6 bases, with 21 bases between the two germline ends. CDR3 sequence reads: CAISDARRQGRGNIQYF. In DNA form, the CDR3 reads TGTGCCATCAGTGACGCGCGACGTCAGGGGCGAGGAAACATTCAGTACTTC.

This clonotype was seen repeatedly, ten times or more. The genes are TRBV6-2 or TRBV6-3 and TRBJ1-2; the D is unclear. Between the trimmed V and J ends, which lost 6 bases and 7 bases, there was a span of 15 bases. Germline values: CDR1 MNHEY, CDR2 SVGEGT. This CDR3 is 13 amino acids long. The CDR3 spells CASSLTERIGYTF. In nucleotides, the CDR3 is TGTGCCAGCAGCCTGACGGAGAGGATTGGCTACACCTTC.

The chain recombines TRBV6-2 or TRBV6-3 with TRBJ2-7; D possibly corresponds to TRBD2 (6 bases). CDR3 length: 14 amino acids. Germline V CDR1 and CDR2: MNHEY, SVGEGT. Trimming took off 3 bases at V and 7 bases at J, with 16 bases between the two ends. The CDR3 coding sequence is TGTGCCAGCAGTTATTCCGGGACTCACAATGAGCAGTACTTC. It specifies CASSYSGTHNEQYF.

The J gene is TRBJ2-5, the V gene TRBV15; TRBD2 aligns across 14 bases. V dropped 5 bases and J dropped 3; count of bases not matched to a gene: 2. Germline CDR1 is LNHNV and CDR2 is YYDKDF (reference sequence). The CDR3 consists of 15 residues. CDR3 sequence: CATSPGLAGEETQYF. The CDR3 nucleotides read TGTGCCACCAGCCCGGGACTAGCGGGGGAAGAGACCCAGTACTTC.

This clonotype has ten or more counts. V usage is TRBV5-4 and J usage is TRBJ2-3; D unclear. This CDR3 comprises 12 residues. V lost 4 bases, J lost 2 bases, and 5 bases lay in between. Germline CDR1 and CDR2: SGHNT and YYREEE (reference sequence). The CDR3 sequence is CASSPITDTQYF. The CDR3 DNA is TGTGCCAGCAGCCCCATCACAGATACGCAGTATTTT.

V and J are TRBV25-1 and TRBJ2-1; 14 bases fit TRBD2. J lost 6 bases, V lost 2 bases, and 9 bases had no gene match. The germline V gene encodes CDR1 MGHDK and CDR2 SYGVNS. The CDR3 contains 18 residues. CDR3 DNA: TGTGCCAGCAGTGAACCTCGACTAGCGGGAGGGCCGGGCAATGAGCAGTTCTTC. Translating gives CASSEPRLAGGPGNEQFF.

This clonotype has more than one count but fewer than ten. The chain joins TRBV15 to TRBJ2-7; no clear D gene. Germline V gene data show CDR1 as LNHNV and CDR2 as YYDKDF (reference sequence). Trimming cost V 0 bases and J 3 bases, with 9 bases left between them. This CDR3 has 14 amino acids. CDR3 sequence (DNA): TGTGCCACCAGCAGAGATCGAGGCAGCTACGAGCAGTACTTC. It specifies CATSRDRGSYEQYF.